The clone carrying this T cell receptor beta chain appeared a single time. The CDR3 carries no conserved terminal phenylalanine or tryptophan, so it likely arises from a read error. Sorting defined naive CD8 T cells as CD8+CD4-CCR7+CD45RA+. The V end lost 8 bases, the J end lost 6 bases, and 17 bases lay between the germline ends. The CDR3 is made up of 14 amino acids. The sample is drawn from a study of molecular identifiers for immune sequencing clone quantification. TCRdb reanalysed the PCR reads using MiXCR and keeps one entry per CDR3 protein. The table lists 490,000 or so distinct CDR3 sequences, about 26% of them singletons, with 0.7% to 0.9% in the top ten.

What was sequenced was naive CD8+ T cells from blood, with Jurkat cell RNA spiked in. As to subset: FACS-sorted CD8+CD4-CCR7+CD45RA+ naive T cells. The V gene is TRBV5-3, the J gene TRBJ2-2; D uncertain. TRBV5-3 is an open reading frame, and its role is uncertain. This TCR derives from a human donor in good health. Some libraries in this study had Jurkat cell RNA spiked in. The CDR3 sequence is CASSEFGVPGELFS. Here the CDR3 DNA reads TGTGCCAGCAGCGAGTTTGGCGTGCCCGGGGAGCTGTTTTCT.